The 15 T cell receptor beta chains reported below all come from one sample, sequenced in a study of CXCR3-negative and CXCR3-positive naive CD8 T cells. UMI labels and 5' RACE were used to prepare the TRB cDNA libraries. TCRdb re-called the 5' RACE reads, yielding one record per CDR3 amino acid sequence without DNA. This sample contains fewer than 60,000 distinct CDR3 sequences. Sequenced material: naive CXCR3- CD8+ T cells from blood. Subset indicated: CD45RO-CCR7+CD27+CD95- naive CD8+ T cells lacking CXCR3 (TNR3-). These receptors were taken from a human donor in good health. Some clones in this sample may be carry-over from other donors' samples.

The chain uses TRBV7-6 and TRBJ2-3; TCRdb picks TRBD1, but there is no DNA to check that call. The CDR3 loop spans 15 amino acids. Germline V gene lookup returns CDR1 SGHVS and CDR2 FNYEAQ. The CDR3 reads CASSLMGGETDTQYF.

The chain is built from TRBV29-1 and TRBJ1-2; there is no DNA to check the TCRdb D call of TRBD1. CDR1 and CDR2 (germline): SQVTM, ANQGSEA. The CDR3 contains 12 residues. The CDR3 here is CSARQGSGGYTF.

This rearrangement joins TRBV14 to TRBJ2-7. CDR3 length: 12 amino acids. The germline gives CDR1 SGHDN, CDR2 FVKESK. CDR3 protein: CASSQDSPEQYF. The whole variable domain, filled in from reference TRBV14 and TRBJ2-7, reads EAGVTQFPSHSVIEKGQTVTLRCDPISGHDNLYWYRRVMGKEIKFLLHFVKESKQDESGMPNNRFLAERTGGTYSTLKVQPAELEDSGVYFCASSQDSPEQYFGPGTRLTVT.

The chain links TRBV20-1 to TRBJ2-7; without DNA, the TCRdb call of TRBD1 cannot be checked. The CDR3 runs to 15 residues. CDR1 DFQATT and CDR2 SNEGSKA come from the germline V gene (reference sequence). CDR3 residues: CSAPIVGGLSYEQYF.

The V call is TRBV7-2, the J call TRBJ2-5; the TCRdb D gene call, TRBD2, has no DNA to confirm it. This CDR3 is built from 18 residues. Germline CDR1 reads SGHTA; CDR2 reads FQGNSA. The CDR3 here is CASSRQPLAGGSQETQYF.

The V call is TRBV28, the J call TRBJ2-5; TCRdb gives TRBD2 as the D gene, but with no DNA this cannot be confirmed. Per the germline V gene, CDR1 is MDHEN and CDR2 is SYDVKM. This CDR3 contains 15 residues. The CDR3 here is CASSFLGLLQETQYF.

V gene TRBV28 combines with J gene TRBJ2-6; TCRdb calls TRBD1, which cannot be checked without DNA. The CDR3 consists of 16 residues. Germline CDR1 is MDHEN and CDR2 is SYDVKM. The CDR3: CASTMQGRAGANVLTF.

V is TRBV27 and J is TRBJ2-7; TCRdb indicates TRBD2, and absent DNA this call remains unverified. Germline V lookup: CDR1 MNHEY, CDR2 SMNVEV (reference sequence). The CDR3 totals 15 residues. Here the CDR3 reads CASSFEAGSLYEQYF.

The rearrangement uses TRBV30 and TRBJ2-7; TCRdb's D call of TRBD1 is untestable without DNA. Germline lookup yields CDR1 GTSNPN and CDR2 SVGIG (reference sequence). This CDR3 has 15 residues. The CDR3 region is CAWSVMGQGSLEQYF.

V is TRBV28 and J is TRBJ2-7; the D gene TCRdb calls, TRBD1, cannot be checked with no DNA. This CDR3 is built from 14 residues. Germline values: CDR1 MDHEN, CDR2 SYDVKM. The CDR3 spells CASRRDRGNYEQYF.

CDR3 protein: CASSELGLARDEQFF. This chain joins TRBV2 and TRBJ2-1; TCRdb designates TRBD2, a call that cannot be tested without DNA. The CDR3 has 15 residues. Germline CDR1 and CDR2: SNHLY and FYNNEI.

The chain employs TRBV9 and TRBJ2-1; the D call from TCRdb, TRBD2, cannot be confirmed without DNA. This CDR3 contains 16 residues. Germline assignment: CDR1 SGDLS and CDR2 YYNGEE. The CDR3 loop is CASSPSGSGLDNEQFF.

V and J are TRBV7-2 and TRBJ2-1; TCRdb calls TRBD2, which cannot be checked without DNA. CDR1 and CDR2 from the germline V gene are SGHTA and FQGNSA. The CDR3 totals 17 residues. This CDR3 is CASSLALNLPQDNEQFF.

V and J are TRBV7-9 and TRBJ2-5; checking the TCRdb D call of TRBD1 is not possible without DNA. The CDR3 covers 17 residues. Germline lookup yields CDR1 SEHNR and CDR2 FQNEAQ (reference sequence). CDR3: CASSLVPRDGPFETQYF.

This rearrangement joins TRBV6-5 to TRBJ2-3; TCRdb outputs TRBD1, but without DNA this stays unchecked. The CDR3 totals 14 residues. Germline CDR1 reads MNHEY; CDR2 reads SVGAGI. CDR3 amino acids: CASTRGGGTDTQYF.